This paragraph reports one T cell receptor (beta chain). These data originate in a study of shared clonotypes between healthy human individuals. The CDR3 extends over 15 amino acids. Germline values: CDR1 MNHEY, CDR2 SVGAGI. The junction had 7 bases not matched to a gene; V was cut back by 5 bases and J by 1 base. The method was immunoSEQ multiplex PCR; TCRdb's version includes in-frame clones alone and lacks a portion of them. The table includes 2.3 million or so clones, roughly 93% detected once. This TCR derives from a man aged 18 to 30 in good health. Some clones in this sample may be carry-over from other donors' samples. The chain has TRBV6-5 and TRBJ1-1, with 7 bases aligning to TRBD1. Source material: naive CD4+ T cells from PBMCs. The sample's subset: CD45RA+ positively selected. The CDR3 protein is CASSTLPGGNTEAFF. The CDR3 nucleotides read TGTGCCAGCAGTACCCTACCAGGGGGGAACACTGAAGCTTTCTTT.